The 17 T cell receptor beta chains below all came from one sample that was sequenced in a study of blood T cell repertoires in COVID-19. Repertoires were generated with immunoSEQ multiplex PCR, while TCRdb's copy carries only in-frame clones and drops some. The sample comprises about 140,000 clones, 70% to 80% of which are singletons, and roughly 17% rests with the top ten. The specimen was peripheral blood. These receptors all stem from a man aged 50-59 years with acute or convalescent COVID-19.

V gene TRBV7-8 combines with J gene TRBJ1-5; 11 positions agree with TRBD1. The CDR3 covers 15 residues. Germline CDR1 and CDR2: SGHVS and FQNEAQ. Trimming cost V 5 bases and J 6 bases; bases outside gene matches: 6. This CDR3 is CASSPGTGGVQPQHF. The CDR3 DNA follows: TGTGCCAGCAGCCCCGGGACAGGGGGTGTTCAGCCCCAGCATTTT.

In DNA, the CDR3 is TGTGCCAGCTCCTTGCAAGGTCCAGGGAACACTGAAGCTTTCTTT. Residues: CASSLQGPGNTEAFF. The J gene is TRBJ1-1, the V gene TRBV18; D gene ambiguous. The germline V gene has CDR1 KGHSH and CDR2 LQKENI. This CDR3 has 15 residues. V was pared by 6 bases and J by 1 base, with 15 bases between.

The gene calls are TRBV12-3 or TRBV12-4 and TRBJ1-2; D may be TRBD1 (6 bases). This CDR3 has 13 residues. V was clipped by 6 bases and J by 8 bases, with 16 bases between them. This CDR3 reads CASRQQGIGGYTF. The CDR3 DNA reads as TGTGCCAGCAGGCAACAGGGAATTGGCGGCTACACCTTC.

The CDR3 region is CASSDWGGGTEAFF. The CDR3 bases are TGTGCCAGCAGCGACTGGGGGGGTGGCACTGAAGCTTTCTTT. The V and J genes are TRBV5-4 and TRBJ1-1; perhaps TRBD1 as D (5 bases). Germline V lookup: CDR1 SGHNT, CDR2 YYREEE (reference sequence). The CDR3 length is 14 residues. V shed 4 bases and J shed 4 bases, with 14 bases lying between them.

The V and J genes are TRBV25-1 and TRBJ1-6, with 9 bases that match TRBD1. After removal of 6 bases from V and 5 bases from J, the junction contained 2 bases not matched to a gene. CDR1 MGHDK and CDR2 SYGVNS come from the germline V gene. This CDR3 has 14 residues. The CDR3 sequence is CASRDRGNNSPLHF. CDR3 DNA: TGTGCCAGCAGGGACAGGGGTAATAATTCACCCCTCCACTTT.

The gene calls are TRBV5-1 and TRBJ2-1; tentatively, D is TRBD1 (7 bases). The CDR3 extends over 16 amino acids. Deletions cut 2 bases from V and 4 bases from J, with 16 bases between. Per germline, CDR1 SGHRS and CDR2 YFSETQ. This chain's CDR3 is CASSFQGGNTYNEQFF. The CDR3 coding sequence is TGCGCCAGCAGCTTTCAGGGGGGTAATACATACAATGAGCAGTTCTTC.

V is TRBV19 and J is TRBJ1-3, with D unclear. The germline gives CDR1 LNHDA, CDR2 SQIVND (reference sequence). This CDR3 region has 12 residues. V was pared by 8 bases and J by 13 bases, with 18 bases between. The CDR3 coding sequence is TGTGCCAGTTCCTATTCCCGGGATCTTATATATTTT. This translates into CASSYSRDLIYF.

The genes are TRBV27 and TRBJ2-3; 9 bases match TRBD1. Germline CDR1 reads MNHEY; CDR2 reads SMNVEV (reference sequence). Trimming removed 3 bases from V and 10 bases from J; junction bases left unmatched: 2. This CDR3 has 12 amino acids. CDR3 protein: CASSFRQGAQYF. The CDR3 bases are TGTGCCAGCAGTTTTAGACAGGGGGCGCAGTATTTT.

The rearrangement links TRBV19 to TRBJ2-1; maybe TRBD2 (5 bases). The CDR3 is made up of 13 amino acids. Trimming shortened V by 3 bases and J by 8 bases, and 11 bases separated the two germline ends. Germline V gene sequence: CDR1 LNHDA, CDR2 SQIVND (reference sequence). CDR3 nucleotides: TGTGCCAGTAGTATCATTGGGAGCGATGAGCAGTTCTTC. Translation: CASSIIGSDEQFF.

This clone has just one count. J is TRBJ1-1 and V is TRBV19; 9 bases map to TRBD1. Germline CDR1 is LNHDA and CDR2 is SQIVND (reference sequence). The CDR3 runs 16 residues. The V segment lost 7 bases and the J segment 0 bases; nucleotides outside the gene matches: 9. The CDR3 sequence: CASTEYGTGMNTEAFF. The DNA of the CDR3 is TGTGCCAGTACCGAATACGGGACAGGGATGAACACTGAAGCTTTCTTT.

V and J are TRBV7-9 and TRBJ2-1; D uncertain. The CDR3 covers 15 residues. Deletions cut 5 bases from V and 0 bases from J, with 11 bases between. Per germline, CDR1 SEHNR and CDR2 FQNEAQ (reference sequence). CDR3 sequence (DNA): TGTGCCAGCAGCACCCAAGAGAGCTCCTACAATGAGCAGTTCTTC. The encoded protein is CASSTQESSYNEQFF. The variable domain in full, completed from reference TRBV7-9 and TRBJ2-1, reads DTGVSQNPRHKITKRGQNVTFRCDPISEHNRLYWYRQTLGQGPEFLTYFQNEAQLEKSRLLSDRFSAERPKGSFSTLEIQRTEQGDSAMYLCASSTQESSYNEQFFGPGTRLTVL.

This clone was observed a handful of times. This chain links TRBV11-3 with TRBJ1-5; tentatively, D is TRBD1 (6 bases). Trimming removed 1 base at V and 0 bases at J, with 22 bases between. This CDR3 is built from 20 residues. In germline, CDR1 is SGHNT, CDR2 YENEEA. This CDR3 is CASSLVGRTRQDNSNQPQHF. The DNA of the CDR3 is TGTGCCAGCAGCTTAGTAGGACGGACTCGACAGGATAATAGCAATCAGCCCCAGCATTTT.

The J gene is TRBJ2-2, the V gene TRBV9; TRBD2 matches 11 bases. Germline V lookup: CDR1 SGDLS, CDR2 YYNGEE. The CDR3 has 18 amino acids. Trimming cost V 3 bases and J 3 bases; bases outside gene matches: 10. The CDR3 loop is CASSELAGAVYDTGELFF. The DNA for the CDR3 is TGTGCCAGCAGCGAACTAGCGGGGGCAGTATATGACACCGGGGAGCTGTTTTTT.

The chain has TRBV6-5 and TRBJ1-1; the match to TRBD1 covers 11 bases. V was clipped by 4 bases and J by 5 bases; unmatched bases: 6. Looked up from germline, CDR1 is MNHEY and CDR2 is SVGAGI. The CDR3 contains 15 residues. The CDR3 coding sequence is TGTGCCAGCAGTTTGATCGGGACAGGGGGAACTGAAGCTTTCTTT. It is translated as CASSLIGTGGTEAFF.

V and J are TRBV9 and TRBJ1-2, with 12 bases identical to TRBD1. V lost 5 bases, J lost 6 bases, and 8 bases stayed unmatched. Germline loops: CDR1 SGDLS, CDR2 YYNGEE. The CDR3 has 15 amino acids. CDR3 DNA sequence: TGTGCCAGCAGGCAGGGGGGACAGGGGGCGCATGGCTACACCTTC. Translation: CASRQGGQGAHGYTF.

The J gene is TRBJ1-2, the V gene TRBV28; D gene ambiguous. The CDR3 is 12 residues long. V gave up 7 bases and J gave up 0 bases, with 6 bases separating them. Germline CDR1 and CDR2: MDHEN and SYDVKM. CDR3 sequence: CASTQTNYGYTF. In DNA, the CDR3 is TGTGCCAGCACCCAGACTAACTATGGCTACACCTTC.

This rearrangement joins TRBV19 to TRBJ2-7; a weak D match, TRBD2 (6 bases). CDR1 and CDR2 from the germline V gene are LNHDA and SQIVND (reference sequence). This CDR3 has 15 amino acids. Trimming took 1 base from V and 5 from J, leaving 15 bases between them. The CDR3 DNA is TGTGCCAGTAGTATAGGTGGGACTGCCGTCCACGAGCAGTACTTC. This gives the protein CASSIGGTAVHEQYF.